What follows describes a single T cell receptor beta chain. The data originate from a study of blood T cell repertoires in COVID-19. The CDR3 totals 14 residues. The ends were cut back, 5 bases at V and 6 bases at J, with 17 bases in the middle. Germline lookup yields CDR1 LNHDA and CDR2 SQIVND (reference sequence). Clones were read by immunoSEQ multiplex PCR, and TCRdb kept only the in-frame ones, dropping some. This sample yields 90,000 to 110,000 clones, of which approximately 87% are seen a single time; roughly 18% belongs to the top ten. The TCR comes from a woman aged 60-70 years with acute or convalescent COVID-19. The sample consisted of peripheral blood. This rearrangement joins TRBV19 to TRBJ2-7, with no clear D. This chain's CDR3 is CASSLPGRWIEQYF. The DNA of the CDR3 is TGTGCCAGTAGTCTCCCTGGGCGTTGGATCGAGCAGTACTTC.